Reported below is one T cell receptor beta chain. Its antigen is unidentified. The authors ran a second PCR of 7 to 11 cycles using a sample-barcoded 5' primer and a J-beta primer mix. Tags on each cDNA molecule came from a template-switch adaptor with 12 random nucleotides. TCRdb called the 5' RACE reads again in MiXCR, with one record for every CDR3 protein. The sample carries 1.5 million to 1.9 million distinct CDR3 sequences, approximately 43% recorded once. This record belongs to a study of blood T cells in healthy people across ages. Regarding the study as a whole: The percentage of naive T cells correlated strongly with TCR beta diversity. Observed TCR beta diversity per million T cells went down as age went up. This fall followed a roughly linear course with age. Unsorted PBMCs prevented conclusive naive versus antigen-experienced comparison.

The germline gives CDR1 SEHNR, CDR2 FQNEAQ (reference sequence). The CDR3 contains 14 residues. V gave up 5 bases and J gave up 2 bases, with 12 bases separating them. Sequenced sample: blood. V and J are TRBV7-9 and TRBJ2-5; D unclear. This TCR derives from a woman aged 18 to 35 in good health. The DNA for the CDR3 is TGTGCCAGCAGCCTACGGTTGGATCAAGAGACCCAGTACTTC. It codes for CASSLRLDQETQYF.